A single sample is the source of the 8 T cell receptor beta chains below, sequenced in a study of blood T cell repertoires in COVID-19 (dated by TCRdb to about 2020). The method was the immunoSEQ multiplex PCR assay. Drawn from immuneACCESS, this table holds only the in-frame rearrangements with V and J called that TCRdb kept. Clones are partly lost; checked studies trace under half to an unresolved V gene and leave the rest unexplained. This sample comprises about 50,000 clones, approximately 90% of them detected only once. 25% to 30% of the sample is held by the ten biggest clonotypes. Input material: peripheral blood. The receptors were gathered from a woman older than 75 with acute or convalescent COVID-19.

The CDR3 loop reads CASSLSLGAGTDTQYF. The CDR3 DNA sequence: TGTGCCAGCAGCTTATCTCTGGGGGCGGGCACAGATACGCAGTATTTT. V is TRBV11-1 and J is TRBJ2-3, with a possible D match to TRBD1 (6 bases). The CDR3 runs to 16 residues. Trimming took off 2 bases at V and 1 base at J, with 13 bases between the two ends. Germline lookup yields CDR1 SGHAT and CDR2 FQDESV (reference sequence).

The rearrangement links TRBV10-2 to TRBJ1-1; 7 bases fit TRBD1. Germline V lookup: CDR1 WSHSY, CDR2 SAAADI. Trimming removed 6 bases from V and 0 bases from J; junction bases left unmatched: 1. This CDR3 region has 13 residues. The CDR3 nucleotides read TGCGCCAGCAGGGGACAGATGAACACTGAAGCTTTCTTT. Its protein product is CASRGQMNTEAFF.

The rearrangement uses TRBV19 and TRBJ2-5; no clear D. This CDR3 spans 12 amino acids. Per germline, CDR1 LNHDA and CDR2 SQIVND (reference sequence). The germline V and J ends were trimmed by 5 bases and 5 bases, with 9 bases remaining between them. CDR3 nucleotide sequence: TGTGCCAGTAGTCCGAGCTGGGAGACCCAGTACTTC. Amino acids: CASSPSWETQYF.

The DNA for the CDR3 is TGTGCCAGCAGTTCCGGGACAGGGTGGATTCAGCCCCAGCATTTT. This encodes CASSSGTGWIQPQHF. This chain connects TRBV27 to TRBJ1-5; TRBD1 matches at 9 bases. The CDR3 runs to 15 residues. Trimming cost V 4 bases and J 6 bases; bases outside gene matches: 7. Per the germline V gene, CDR1 is MNHEY and CDR2 is SMNVEV (reference sequence).

Turning to this clone: The same CDR3 is also encoded by other DNA sequences in this sample. This sequence joins TRBV5-1 and TRBJ2-2, with unresolved D. The V end lost 0 bases, the J end lost 2 bases, and 5 bases lay between the germline ends. The CDR3 covers 14 residues. Germline loops: CDR1 SGHRS, CDR2 YFSETQ. CDR3 in DNA: TGCGCCAGCAGCTTGGCAGGAAACACCGGGGAGCTGTTTTTT. It codes for CASSLAGNTGELFF.

This chain joins TRBV7-7 and TRBJ2-5, with D uncertain. CDR3 size: 13 residues. Germline CDR1 and CDR2: SSHAT and FNYEAQ (reference sequence). V lost 1 base to trimming and J lost 5 bases, with 8 bases between them. As DNA, the CDR3 is TGTGCCAGCAGCTTAGAACGGTCGGAGACCCAGTACTTC. This codes for CASSLERSETQYF.

J is TRBJ2-2 and V is TRBV29-1, with 9 bases lining up with TRBD1. After removal of 6 bases from V and 4 bases from J, the junction contained 12 bases not matched to a gene. This CDR3 spans 16 amino acids. CDR1 SQVTM and CDR2 ANQGSEA come from the germline V gene. The CDR3 DNA sequence: TGCAGCGTGGGGGGGTTTGGACAGGGGCTCACCGGGGAGCTGTTTTTT. Its translation is CSVGGFGQGLTGELFF.

This chain joins TRBV5-1 and TRBJ2-1, with 8 positions matching TRBD2. The germline V gene encodes CDR1 SGHRS and CDR2 YFSETQ. CDR3 length equals 17 residues. Germline trimming cut 4 bases from V and 7 bases from J; bases unmatched to any gene: 16. CDR3 residues: CASSPTRRGGTENEQFF. The DNA for the CDR3 is TGCGCCAGCAGCCCCACTCGCCGGGGGGGGACGGAAAATGAGCAGTTCTTC.